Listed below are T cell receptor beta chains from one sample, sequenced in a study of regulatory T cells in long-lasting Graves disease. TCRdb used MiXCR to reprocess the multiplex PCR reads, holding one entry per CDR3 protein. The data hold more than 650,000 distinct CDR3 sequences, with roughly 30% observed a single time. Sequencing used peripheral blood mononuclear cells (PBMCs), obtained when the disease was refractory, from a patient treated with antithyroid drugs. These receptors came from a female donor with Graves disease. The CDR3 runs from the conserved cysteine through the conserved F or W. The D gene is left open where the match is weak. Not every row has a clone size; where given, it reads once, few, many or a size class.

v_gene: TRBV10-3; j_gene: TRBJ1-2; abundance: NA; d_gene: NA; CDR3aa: CAISDSRAHQNYGYTF; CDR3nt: TGTGCCATCAGTGATTCCAGGGCGCACCAAAACTATGGCTACACCTTC
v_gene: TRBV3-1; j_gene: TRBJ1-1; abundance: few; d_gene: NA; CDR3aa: CASSPNDKAEAFF; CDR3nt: TGTGCCAGCAGCCCGAACGACAAGGCTGAAGCTTTCTTT
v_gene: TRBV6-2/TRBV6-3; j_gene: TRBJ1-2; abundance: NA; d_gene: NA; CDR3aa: CASRLLQGVGYTF; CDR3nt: TGTGCCAGCAGGCTCCTACAGGGAGTTGGCTACACCTTC
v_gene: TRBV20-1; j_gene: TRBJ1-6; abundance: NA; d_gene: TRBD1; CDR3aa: CSASGTGLSPLHF; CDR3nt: TGCAGTGCTAGTGGGACAGGGCTTTCACCCCTCCACTTT
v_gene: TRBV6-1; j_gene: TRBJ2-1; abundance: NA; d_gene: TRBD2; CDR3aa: CASSEALAGLYNEQFF; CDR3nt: TGTGCCAGCAGTGAAGCGCTAGCGGGCCTCTACAATGAGCAGTTCTTC
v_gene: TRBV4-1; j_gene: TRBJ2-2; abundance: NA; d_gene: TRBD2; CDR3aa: CASSHPAGAPGGTGELFF; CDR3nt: TGCGCCAGCAGCCACCCAGCGGGAGCGCCCGGGGGCACCGGGGAGCTGTTTTTT
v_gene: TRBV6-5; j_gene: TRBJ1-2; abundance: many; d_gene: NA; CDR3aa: CASSYGGAGRNGYTF; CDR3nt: TGTGCCAGCAGTTACGGTGGGGCAGGGAGGAACGGCTACACCTTC
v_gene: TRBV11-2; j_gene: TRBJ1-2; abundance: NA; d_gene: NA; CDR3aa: CASSIAGTVGRGYTF; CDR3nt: TGTGCCAGCAGCATCGCCGGGACCGTAGGTCGTGGCTACACCTTC
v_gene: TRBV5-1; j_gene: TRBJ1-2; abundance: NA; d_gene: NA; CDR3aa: CASSSGDGPGGYTF; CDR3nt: TGCGCCAGCAGCTCGGGGGACGGACCAGGGGGCTACACCTTC
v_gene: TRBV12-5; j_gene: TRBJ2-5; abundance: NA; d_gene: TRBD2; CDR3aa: CASGLVVGRASGSVETQYF; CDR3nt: TGTGCTAGTGGTTTGGTGGTGGGGAGGGCTAGCGGGAGTGTAGAGACCCAGTACTTC
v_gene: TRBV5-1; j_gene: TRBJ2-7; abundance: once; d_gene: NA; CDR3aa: CASSLEVSPGAYEQYF; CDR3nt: TGCGCCAGCAGCTTGGAGGTCTCTCCGGGAGCCTACGAGCAGTACTTC
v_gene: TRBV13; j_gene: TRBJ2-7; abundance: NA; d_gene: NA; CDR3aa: CASSTRNYEQYF; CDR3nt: TGTGCCAGCAGCACCCGCAACTACGAGCAGTACTTC
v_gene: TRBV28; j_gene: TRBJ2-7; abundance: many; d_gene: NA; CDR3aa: CASSQPGIRQYF; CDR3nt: TGTGCCAGCAGTCAGCCCGGGATTCGGCAGTACTTC
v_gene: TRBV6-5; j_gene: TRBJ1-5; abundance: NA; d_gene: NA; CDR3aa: CASSYRGYQPQHF; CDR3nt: TGTGCCAGCAGTTATCGGGGATATCAGCCCCAGCATTTT
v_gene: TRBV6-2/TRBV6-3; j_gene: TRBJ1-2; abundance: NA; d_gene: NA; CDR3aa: CASSYSTAGSFYGYTF; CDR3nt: TGTGCCAGCAGTTACTCGACAGCGGGGTCCTTTTATGGCTACACCTTC
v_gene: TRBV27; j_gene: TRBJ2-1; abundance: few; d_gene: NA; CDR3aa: CASKGPLAGTYNEQFF; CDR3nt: TGTGCCAGCAAGGGGCCTTTGGCGGGAACGTACAATGAGCAGTTCTTC
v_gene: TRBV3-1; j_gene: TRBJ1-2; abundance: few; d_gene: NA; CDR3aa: CASSQDWAQGPYGYTF; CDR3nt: TGTGCCAGCAGCCAAGATTGGGCCCAGGGGCCGTATGGCTACACCTTC
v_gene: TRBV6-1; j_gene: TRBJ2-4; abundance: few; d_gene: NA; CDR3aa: CARTSFSSWRAKNIQYF; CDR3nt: TGTGCCAGGACTTCTTTTTCGTCGTGGAGAGCCAAAAACATTCAGTACTTC
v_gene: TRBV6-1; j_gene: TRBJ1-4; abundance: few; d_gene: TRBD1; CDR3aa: CASRARTGRREKLFF; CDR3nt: TGTGCCAGCAGAGCCCGGACAGGGAGACGTGAAAAACTGTTTTTT
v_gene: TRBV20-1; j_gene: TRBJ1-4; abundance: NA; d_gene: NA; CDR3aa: CSARGTATEKLFF; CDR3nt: TGCAGTGCTAGAGGGACCGCCACGGAAAAACTGTTTTTT
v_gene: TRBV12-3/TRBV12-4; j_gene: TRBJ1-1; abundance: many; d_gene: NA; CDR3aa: CAGSLELNTEAFF; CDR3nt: TGTGCCGGGAGTTTGGAGCTGAACACTGAAGCTTTCTTT
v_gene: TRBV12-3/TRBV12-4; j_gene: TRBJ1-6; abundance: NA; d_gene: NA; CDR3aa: CASSGGNSPLHF; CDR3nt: TGTGCCAGCAGTGGCGGGAATTCACCCCTCCACTTT
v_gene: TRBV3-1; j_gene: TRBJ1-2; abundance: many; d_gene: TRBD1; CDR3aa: CASSQRGQERYGYTF; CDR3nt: TGTGCCAGCAGCCAACGCGGACAGGAAAGGTATGGCTACACCTTC
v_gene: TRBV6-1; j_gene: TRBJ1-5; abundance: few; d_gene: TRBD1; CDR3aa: CASRERQGGQPQHF; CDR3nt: TGTGCCAGCAGGGAACGACAGGGCGGTCAGCCCCAGCATTTT
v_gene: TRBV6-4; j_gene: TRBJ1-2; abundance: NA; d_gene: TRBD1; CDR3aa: CASSGRTGGESNYGYTF; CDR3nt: TGTGCCAGCAGTGGTCGGACAGGGGGCGAATCTAACTATGGCTACACCTTC
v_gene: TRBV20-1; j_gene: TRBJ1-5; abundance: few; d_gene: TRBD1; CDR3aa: CSATGTGGSQPQHF; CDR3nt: TGCAGTGCCACCGGGACAGGGGGTAGTCAGCCCCAGCATTTT
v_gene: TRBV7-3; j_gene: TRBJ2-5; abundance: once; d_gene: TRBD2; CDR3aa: CASSFAGGEETQYF; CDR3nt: TGTGCCAGCAGCTTCGCCGGGGGGGAAGAGACCCAGTACTTC
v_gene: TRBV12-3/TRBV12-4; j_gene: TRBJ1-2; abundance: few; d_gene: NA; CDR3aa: CASSSTFMGAGGGYTF; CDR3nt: TGTGCCAGCAGTAGTACTTTTATGGGGGCGGGGGGTGGCTACACCTTC
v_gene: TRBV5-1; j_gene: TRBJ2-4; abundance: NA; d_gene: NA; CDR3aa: CASSRTVGDSGSKNIQYF; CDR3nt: TGCGCCAGCAGCCGGACGGTGGGGGATAGTGGATCAAAAAACATTCAGTACTTC
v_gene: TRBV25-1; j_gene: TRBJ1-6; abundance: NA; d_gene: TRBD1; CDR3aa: CASSEYLGTEGFPLHF; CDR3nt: TGTGCCAGCAGTGAATACCTCGGGACAGAGGGGTTCCCCCTCCACTTT
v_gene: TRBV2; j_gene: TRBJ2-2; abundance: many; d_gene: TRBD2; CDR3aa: CASRASGRRAGELFF; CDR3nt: TGTGCCAGCAGGGCTAGCGGGAGACGGGCCGGGGAGCTGTTTTTT
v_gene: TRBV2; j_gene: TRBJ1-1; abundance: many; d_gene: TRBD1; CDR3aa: CASSLGQGRFKAFF; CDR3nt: TGTGCCAGCAGTCTTGGACAGGGGAGATTTAAAGCTTTCTTT
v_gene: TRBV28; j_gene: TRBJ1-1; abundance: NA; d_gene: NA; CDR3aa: CASPGPAPEAFF; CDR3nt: TGTGCCAGCCCGGGACCCGCGCCTGAAGCTTTCTTT
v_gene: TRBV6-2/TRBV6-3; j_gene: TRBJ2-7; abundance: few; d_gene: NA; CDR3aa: CASVGQRGHKQYF; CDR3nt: TGTGCCAGCGTGGGGCAGAGGGGACACAAGCAGTACTTC
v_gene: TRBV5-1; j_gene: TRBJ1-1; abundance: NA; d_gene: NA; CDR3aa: CASSVRGSDTEAFF; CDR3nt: TGCGCCAGCAGCGTCAGGGGATCTGACACTGAAGCTTTCTTT
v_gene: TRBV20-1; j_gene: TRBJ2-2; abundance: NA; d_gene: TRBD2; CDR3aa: CSASWLAGDTGELFF; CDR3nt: TGCAGTGCTAGTTGGCTAGCGGGAGACACCGGGGAGCTGTTTTTT
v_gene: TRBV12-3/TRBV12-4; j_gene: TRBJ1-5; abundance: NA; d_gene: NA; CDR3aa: CASSPPGQPFNQPQHF; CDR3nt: TGTGCCAGCAGTCCGCCCGGACAGCCCTTTAATCAGCCCCAGCATTTT
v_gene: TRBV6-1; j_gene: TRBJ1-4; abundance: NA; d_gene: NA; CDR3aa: CAGQQSTNEKLFF; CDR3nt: TGTGCCGGACAACAGTCAACTAATGAAAAACTGTTTTTT
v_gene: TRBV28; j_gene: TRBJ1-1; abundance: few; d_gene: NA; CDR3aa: CASSYPRVGNTEAFF; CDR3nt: TGTGCCAGCAGTTACCCCAGGGTAGGGAACACTGAAGCTTTCTTT
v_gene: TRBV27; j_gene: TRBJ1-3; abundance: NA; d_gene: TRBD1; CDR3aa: CASSLEAGGGNTIYF; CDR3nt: TGTGCCAGCAGTTTAGAGGCAGGGGGTGGAAACACCATATATTTT
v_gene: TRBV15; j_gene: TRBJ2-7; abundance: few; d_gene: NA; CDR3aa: CATSRVRGAGEQYF; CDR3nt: TGTGCCACCAGCAGAGTTCGGGGGGCAGGGGAGCAGTACTTC
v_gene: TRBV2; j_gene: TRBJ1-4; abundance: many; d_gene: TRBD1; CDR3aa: CASHRDRGRNEKLFF; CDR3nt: TGTGCCAGCCACCGGGACAGGGGAAGAAATGAAAAACTGTTTTTT
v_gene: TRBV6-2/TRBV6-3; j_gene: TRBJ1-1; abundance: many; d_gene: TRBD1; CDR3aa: CASSSRDRGSNTEAFF; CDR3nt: TGTGCCAGCAGTTCGCGGGACAGGGGGAGCAACACTGAAGCTTTCTTT